Each of the 25 T cell receptor beta chains below was sequenced from the same sample in a study of PD-L1 blockade in urothelial cancer. TCRdb keeps only in-frame clones here, not all; method: immunoSEQ multiplex PCR. The sample lists approximately 50,000 clones, approximately 79% occurring once. Time point noted: pretreatment peripheral blood. The input for sequencing was PBMCs, taken around atezolizumab (anti-PD-L1) treatment. All receptors derive from a man between 65 and 85 years old with urothelial cancer.

This clone has just a few counts. The chain recombines TRBV29-1 with TRBJ1-1, with D tentatively TRBD1 (6 bases). V was pared by 5 bases and J by 3 bases, with 16 bases between. This CDR3 is built from 14 residues. Germline CDR1 reads SQVTM; CDR2 reads ANQGSEA. CDR3 sequence (DNA): TGCAGCGTTCAGACACTACCAGGGGACACTGAAGCTTTCTTT. Protein product: CSVQTLPGDTEAFF.

This clone has only a few counts. This sequence joins TRBV15 and TRBJ2-7; 9 bases map to TRBD1. Germline assignment: CDR1 LNHNV and CDR2 YYDKDF (reference sequence). The V gene end was trimmed by 2 bases and the J gene end by 6 bases; junction bases not matched to a gene: 8. The CDR3 consists of 15 residues. CDR3: CATSRTGTGNSEQYF. DNA for the CDR3: TGTGCCACCAGCAGAACCGGGACAGGGAATTCCGAGCAGTACTTC. Using reference TRBV15 and TRBJ2-7 for the parts outside the CDR3, the full variable domain is DAMVIQNPRYQVTQFGKPVTLSCSQTLNHNVMYWYQQKSSQAPKLLFHYYDKDFNNEADTPDNFQSRRPNTSFCFLDIRSPGLGDTAMYLCATSRTGTGNSEQYFGPGTRLTVT.

The J gene is TRBJ2-3, the V gene TRBV6-1, with 7 bases that match TRBD1. CDR1 and CDR2 from the germline V gene are MNHNS and SASEGT. Losses at the gene ends were 7 bases for V and 2 bases for J; bases not matched to a gene: 9. This CDR3 is built from 15 residues. The CDR3 DNA is TGTGCCAGCACCGGTAGGGGACAGACCACAGATACGCAGTATTTT. It encodes CASTGRGQTTDTQYF.

This clone was seen a handful of times. The J gene is TRBJ1-2, the V gene TRBV25-1; no reliable D call. The CDR3 is made up of 12 amino acids. The V end was cut by 7 bases, the J end by 5 bases, with 11 bases between. CDR1 and CDR2 (germline): MGHDK, SYGVNS. The CDR3 sequence: CASTQTGYGYTF. The CDR3, as DNA: TGTGCCAGCACCCAGACGGGTTATGGCTACACCTTC.

V is TRBV6-5 and J is TRBJ2-7; 9 bases line up with TRBD1. The germline gives CDR1 MNHEY, CDR2 SVGAGI. CDR3 length equals 13 residues. V lost 10 bases, J lost 4 bases, and 8 bases stayed unmatched. The CDR3 region is CATLRTGAYEQYF. The CDR3 region has the DNA TGTGCCACCCTTAGGACAGGGGCGTACGAGCAGTACTTC.

There are a few counts of this clone. The CDR3 protein is CAWNYGPPYTF. CDR3 nucleotides: TGTGCCTGGAATTATGGCCCGCCTTACACCTTC. The chain employs TRBV30 and TRBJ1-2, with D unclear. Deletions cut 4 bases from V and 11 bases from J, with 14 bases between. CDR3 length: 11 residues. The V gene's germline CDR1 is GTSNPN and CDR2 SVGIG (reference sequence).

This sequence joins TRBV5-4 and TRBJ1-3, with D hard to call. Germline values: CDR1 SGHNT, CDR2 YYREEE (reference sequence). The CDR3 extends over 14 amino acids. The germline V and J ends were trimmed by 1 base and 3 bases, with 8 bases remaining between them. The CDR3 region is CASSLNSGGNTIYF. The CDR3 nucleotides are TGTGCCAGCAGCTTGAACAGCGGTGGAAACACCATATATTTT.

The V and J genes are TRBV7-2 and TRBJ1-4, with TRBD1 identical over 7 bases. The length of the CDR3 is 15 residues. After removal of 7 bases from V and 0 bases from J, the junction contained 5 bases not matched to a gene. CDR1 is SGHTA and CDR2 is FQGNSA in the germline V gene. In nucleotides, the CDR3 is TGTGCCAGCACCTCCGGACAGGCAACTAATGAAAAACTGTTTTTT. As protein: CASTSGQATNEKLFF.

This clone was found a few times. V and J are TRBV9 and TRBJ2-2, with 7 bases matching TRBD2. The CDR3 is 16 residues long. CDR1 is SGDLS, CDR2 YYNGEE, per germline. V gave up 0 bases and J gave up 7 bases; unmatched junction bases: 9. The CDR3 DNA sequence: TGTGCCAGCAGCGTAGGAGGCGGGAGCCAAGTCGGGGAGCTGTTTTTT. Translation: CASSVGGGSQVGELFF.

V is TRBV10-3 and J is TRBJ2-7; 9 bases line up with TRBD2. This CDR3 has 14 residues. With 6 bases clipped from V and 1 base from J, the junction kept 4 bases outside the gene matches. Germline V gene data show CDR1 as ENHRY and CDR2 as SYGVKD. The CDR3 nucleotides read TGTGCCATCAGGGGAGCGGGAGGTTCCTACGAGCAGTACTTC. The encoded protein is CAIRGAGGSYEQYF.

This clone was counted a few times. The chain recombines TRBV19 with TRBJ2-1; tentatively, D is TRBD1 (5 bases). CDR3 size: 15 residues. V lost 7 bases and J 4 bases, leaving 17 bases between the germline ends. Germline CDR1 is LNHDA and CDR2 is SQIVND (reference sequence). The CDR3 is CASTLQAYTYNEQFF. The CDR3 coding sequence is TGTGCCAGTACCTTACAGGCGTACACTTACAATGAGCAGTTCTTC. The full variable domain, its missing parts supplied by reference TRBV19 and TRBJ2-1, is DGGITQSPKYLFRKEGQNVTLSCEQNLNHDAMYWYRQDPGQGLRLIYYSQIVNDFQKGDIAEGYSVSREKKESFPLTVTSAQKNPTAFYLCASTLQAYTYNEQFFGPGTRLTVL.

The rearrangement links TRBV6-1 to TRBJ1-5, with D possibly TRBD1 on 6 matching bases. The V end lost 5 bases, the J end lost 1 base, and 12 bases lay between the germline ends. Germline lookup yields CDR1 MNHNS and CDR2 SASEGT. The CDR3 has 15 residues. The CDR3 is CASSQYRDSNQPQHF. The CDR3 nucleotides are TGTGCCAGCAGTCAATACAGGGACAGCAATCAGCCCCAGCATTTT.

The V gene is TRBV28, the J gene TRBJ1-3; a possible D gene is TRBD1 (6 bases). Trimming removed 5 bases at V and 1 base at J, with 9 bases between. The CDR3 has 14 amino acids. Per germline, CDR1 MDHEN and CDR2 SYDVKM. DNA for the CDR3: TGTGCCAGCAGTCCACAGGGATCTGGAAACACCATATATTTT. This gives the protein CASSPQGSGNTIYF.

This clone appeared a few times. The chain uses TRBV7-3 and TRBJ2-1; 12 bases are a match to TRBD2. The V gene end was trimmed by 4 bases and the J gene end by 7 bases; junction bases not matched to a gene: 5. The germline gives CDR1 SGHTA, CDR2 FQGTGA. The CDR3 runs 15 residues. CDR3 region: CASSSSGGGRNEQFF. The CDR3 nucleotides are TGTGCCAGCAGCTCTAGCGGGGGGGGCAGAAATGAGCAGTTCTTC.

This chain uses TRBV29-1 with TRBJ2-7; weak D call: TRBD2 (5 bases). Deletions cut 6 bases from V and 3 bases from J, with 9 bases between. The CDR3 consists of 11 residues. Germline V gene data show CDR1 as SQVTM and CDR2 as ANQGSEA. Here the CDR3 reads CSVRTLYEQYF. The CDR3 DNA sequence: TGCAGCGTAAGGACTCTCTACGAGCAGTACTTC.

V is TRBV5-6 and J is TRBJ2-2, with TRBD1 identical over 7 bases. The CDR3 spans 15 residues. After removal of 5 bases from V and 1 base from J, the junction contained 5 bases not matched to a gene. Germline-derived CDR1 and CDR2 are SGHDT and YYEEEE. The CDR3 DNA follows: TGTGCCAGCAGGGCCGGGACAGAGAACACCGGGGAGCTGTTTTTT. Amino acids: CASRAGTENTGELFF. Filled out from reference TRBV5-6 and TRBJ2-2, the complete variable domain reads DAGVTQSPTHLIKTRGQQVTLRCSPKSGHDTVSWYQQALGQGPQFIFQYYEEEERQRGNFPDRFSGHQFPNYSSELNVNALLLGDSALYLCASRAGTENTGELFFGEGSRLTVL.

The chain joins TRBV6-1 to TRBJ2-3; possible D gene TRBD2, 6 bases. The CDR3 has 16 residues. Trimming removed 4 bases from V and 3 bases from J, with 17 bases in between. Germline V CDR1 and CDR2: MNHNS, SASEGT. The CDR3 DNA follows: TGTGCCAGCAGTGGGCGGACGGGAGTTTGGACAGATACGCAGTATTTT. It translates to CASSGRTGVWTDTQYF.

This clone has just a few counts. This chain connects TRBV12-5 to TRBJ2-3; 11 bases fit TRBD2. CDR1 and CDR2 from the germline V gene are LGHNT and FRNRAP. This CDR3 is built from 12 residues. V lost 6 bases to trimming and J lost 14 bases; unmatched junction nucleotides: 7. The CDR3 region has the DNA TGTGCTAGTGGCAAGACTAGCGGGACTCCGTATTTT. Residues: CASGKTSGTPYF.

V is TRBV7-9 and J is TRBJ2-1; 7 bases line up with TRBD2. The CDR3 spans 16 residues. The V gene's germline CDR1 is SEHNR and CDR2 FQNEAQ (reference sequence). V lost 5 bases, J lost 2 bases, and 9 bases stayed unmatched. In DNA form, the CDR3 reads TGTGCCAGCAGCCCCCGGGGAGGGAGAGCCTACAATGAGCAGTTCTTC. This translates into CASSPRGGRAYNEQFF. Full variable domain (missing parts from reference TRBV7-9 and TRBJ2-1): DTGVSQNPRHKITKRGQNVTFRCDPISEHNRLYWYRQTLGQGPEFLTYFQNEAQLEKSRLLSDRFSAERPKGSFSTLEIQRTEQGDSAMYLCASSPRGGRAYNEQFFGPGTRLTVL.

This sequence joins TRBV5-5 and TRBJ2-5, with TRBD2 matching over 11 bases. This CDR3 is built from 17 residues. Losses at the gene ends were 2 bases for V and 0 bases for J; bases not matched to a gene: 6. Germline assignment: CDR1 SGHKS and CDR2 YYEKEE (reference sequence). In DNA form, the CDR3 reads TGTGCCAGCAGCTTTTATCCGGGACTAGCGGACCAAGAGACCCAGTACTTC. This sequence encodes CASSFYPGLADQETQYF.

V and J are TRBV29-1 and TRBJ2-7; maybe TRBD2 (5 bases). V lost 4 bases, J lost 5 bases, and 12 bases lay in between. Germline loops: CDR1 SQVTM, CDR2 ANQGSEA. The length of the CDR3 is 12 residues. The CDR3 nucleotides read TGCAGCGTTGGGGCGGCGGGTGACGAGCAGTACTTC. Its translation is CSVGAAGDEQYF.

This chain joins TRBV27 and TRBJ1-5, with D uncertain. The CDR3 runs to 12 residues. Trimming took 10 bases from V and 2 from J, leaving 9 bases between them. Per the germline V gene, CDR1 is MNHEY and CDR2 is SMNVEV (reference sequence). The CDR3 DNA reads as TGTGCCACCGGGGTCGGCAATCAGCCCCAGCATTTT. This translates into CATGVGNQPQHF.

The chain joins TRBV7-3 to TRBJ2-1; TRBD1 matches 7 bases. Germline V gene sequence: CDR1 SGHTA, CDR2 FQGTGA. The CDR3 covers 16 residues. Losses at the gene ends were 5 bases for V and 6 bases for J; bases not matched to a gene: 13. In DNA form, the CDR3 reads TGTGCCAGCAGCCCTACCGACAGGGTCGAGGGCAATGAGCAGTTCTTC. Residues: CASSPTDRVEGNEQFF.

The rearrangement joins TRBV19 to TRBJ1-6; D ambiguous. Germline loops: CDR1 LNHDA, CDR2 SQIVND (reference sequence). The CDR3 consists of 13 residues. Trimming took off 7 bases at V and 7 bases at J, with 11 bases between the two ends. CDR3 sequence reads: CASTAGGNSPLHF. The CDR3, as DNA: TGTGCCAGTACCGCTGGAGGGAATTCACCCCTCCACTTT.

This chain's CDR3 is CASSLGAGGLYEQYF. The CDR3 nucleotides read TGCGCCAGCAGCTTGGGTGCGGGAGGCCTCTACGAGCAGTACTTC. The chain joins TRBV4-1 to TRBJ2-7, with 8 positions matching TRBD2. The CDR3 has 15 residues. The germline V gene encodes CDR1 MGHRA and CDR2 YSYEKL. V lost 5 bases, J lost 3 bases, and 9 bases stayed unmatched.